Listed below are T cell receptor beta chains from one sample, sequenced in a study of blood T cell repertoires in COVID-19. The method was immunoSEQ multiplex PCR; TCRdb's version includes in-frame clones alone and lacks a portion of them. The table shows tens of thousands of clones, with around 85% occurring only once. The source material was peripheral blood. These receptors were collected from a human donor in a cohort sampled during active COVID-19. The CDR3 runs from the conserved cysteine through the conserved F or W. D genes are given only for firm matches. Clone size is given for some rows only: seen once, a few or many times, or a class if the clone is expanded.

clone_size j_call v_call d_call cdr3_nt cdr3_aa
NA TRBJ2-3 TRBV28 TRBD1 TGTGCCAGCAGCAAACCTAGACAGGGGACCGCGGGTACGCAGTATTTT CASSKPRQGTAGTQYF
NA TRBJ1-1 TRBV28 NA TGTGCCAGCAGCGGCCCGGCGGGGACGGCTGAAGCTTTCTTT CASSGPAGTAEAFF
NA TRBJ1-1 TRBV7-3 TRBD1 TGTGCCAGCAGCCGGGACAGTGTTAACACTGAAGCTTTCTTT CASSRDSVNTEAFF
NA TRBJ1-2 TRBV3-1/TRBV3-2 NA TGTGCCAGCAGCCGAACCTCCGGGCAGGGTCGCACCTTC CASSRTSGQGRTF
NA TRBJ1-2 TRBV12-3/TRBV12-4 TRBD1 TGTGCCAGCGGGAGGGACAGGAACTATGGCTACACCTTC CASGRDRNYGYTF
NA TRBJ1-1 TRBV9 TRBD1 TGTGCCAGCAGCGTCACAGGGGGCCAAGCTTTCTTT CASSVTGGQAFF
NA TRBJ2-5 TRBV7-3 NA TGTGCCAGCAGCTTAACTGTCTCGGAGACCCAGTACTTC CASSLTVSETQYF
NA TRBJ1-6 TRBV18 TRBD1 TGTGCCAGCTCACCACCGGACAGGAGTATAACTTCACCCCTCCACTTT CASSPPDRSITSPLHF
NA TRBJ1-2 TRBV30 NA TGTGCCTGGACAGGGGTCAGGTACTATGGCTACACCTTC CAWTGVRYYGYTF
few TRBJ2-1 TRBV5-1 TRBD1 TGCGCCAGCAGCTTGACAGGGGGCGCCTACAATGAGCAGTTCTTC CASSLTGGAYNEQFF
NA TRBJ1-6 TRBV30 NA TGTGCCTGGAGCCTCACTGGGGGGGATTCACCCCTCCACTTT CAWSLTGGDSPLHF
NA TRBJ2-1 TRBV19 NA TGTGCCAGTAGTATAGATGAACAGCCATACAATGAGCAGTTCTTC CASSIDEQPYNEQFF
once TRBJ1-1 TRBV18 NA TGTGCCAGCTCACCAGAGAAGAACACTGAAGCTTTCTTT CASSPEKNTEAFF
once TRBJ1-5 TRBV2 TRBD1 TGTGCCAGCAGTGCAGGGACAGGGAATCAGCCCCAGCATTTT CASSAGTGNQPQHF
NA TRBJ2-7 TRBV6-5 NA TGTGCCAGCAGTTTCGATCCAGGGTCCACCTACGAGCAGTACTTC CASSFDPGSTYEQYF
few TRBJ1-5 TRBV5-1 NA TGCGCCAGCAGCTTAGGGGGTAATAGCAATCAGCCCCAGCATTTT CASSLGGNSNQPQHF
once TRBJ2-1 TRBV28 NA TGTGCCAGCACTCTACAGGGACGGGAGCAGTTCTTC CASTLQGREQFF
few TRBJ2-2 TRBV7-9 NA TGTGCCAGGGGACACACAACTAACACCGGGGAGCTGTTTTTT CARGHTTNTGELFF
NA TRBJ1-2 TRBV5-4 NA TGTGCCAGCAGGGGGGCCTCAAACTATGGCTACACCTTC CASRGASNYGYTF
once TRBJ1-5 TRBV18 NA TGTGCCAGCTCAACCACGGGGGACGGCAATCAGCCCCAGCATTTT CASSTTGDGNQPQHF
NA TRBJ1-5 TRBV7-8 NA TGTGCCAGCAGCACGTACAGGGAGGGTGGCAATCAGCCCCAGCATTTT CASSTYREGGNQPQHF
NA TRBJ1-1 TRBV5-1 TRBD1 TGCGCCAGCAGCTTGTTCAGGGGGCAATTGCTCCCCTCAAATGCTGAAGCTTTCTTT CASSLFRGQLLPSNAEAFF
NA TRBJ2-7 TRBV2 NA TGTGCCAGCAGCACAGTAGCCTACGAGCAGTACTTC CASSTVAYEQYF
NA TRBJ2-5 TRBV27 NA TGTGCCAGCAGTTTATTACGGGGAGAGACCCAGTACTTC CASSLLRGETQYF
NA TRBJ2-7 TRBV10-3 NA TGTGCCGCTGGAGCAGGGACTCTTAACTACGAGCAGTACTTC CAAGAGTLNYEQYF
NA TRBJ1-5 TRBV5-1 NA TGCGCCAGCAGCTTACTTGGGGGGGATCAGCCCCAGCATTTT CASSLLGGDQPQHF
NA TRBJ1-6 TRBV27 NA TGTGCCAGCAGTCCCTCACCCGGGTTTGGTAATTCACCCCTCCACTTT CASSPSPGFGNSPLHF
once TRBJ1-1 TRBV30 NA TGTGCCTGGGGGGGACTGCTGAACACTGAAGCTTTCTTT CAWGGLLNTEAFF
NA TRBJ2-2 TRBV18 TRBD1 TGTGCCAGCTCACCAAGTCAACAGGGGGCGAGCGGGGAGCTGTTTTTT CASSPSQQGASGELFF
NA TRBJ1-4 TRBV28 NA TGTGCCAGCAGGACCGGGGGAGGTAATGAAAAACTGTTTTTT CASRTGGGNEKLFF
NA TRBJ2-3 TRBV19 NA TGTGCCAGTACCACCGGAGTCAATTTTCTCACAGATACGCAGTATTTT CASTTGVNFLTDTQYF
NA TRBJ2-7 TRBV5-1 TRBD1 TGCGCCAGCAGCTTGCTTACAACAGGGGGCATGGACGAGCAGTACTTC CASSLLTTGGMDEQYF
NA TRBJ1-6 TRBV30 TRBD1 TGTGCCTGGAGTTTAGCAGGGGGTCGGAATTCACCCCTCCACTTT CAWSLAGGRNSPLHF